Listed below are T cell receptor beta chains from one sample, sequenced in a study of T cell repertoires in cytomegalovirus infection. TCRdb fed the reads into MiXCR, producing one record per CDR3 protein. The table shows approximately 290,000 distinct CDR3 sequences, with over 20% occurring only once. The source material was PBMCs. The receptors derive from a human donor in good health (CMV status not recorded). Some clones in this sample may be carry-over from other donors' samples. The conserved cysteine and the conserved F or W are not part of the CDR3 here. Each record gives: J gene, clone size, V gene, CDR3 protein. Clone size is stated in some rows and not others, as once, few, many or a class when expanded.

j_gene: TRBJ2-4
abundance: .
v_gene: TRBV11-2
CDR3aa: ASSPRGGTLAKNIQY

j_gene: TRBJ1-1
abundance: medium-sized
v_gene: TRBV19
CDR3aa: ASRTQGGTEAF

j_gene: TRBJ1-1
abundance: .
v_gene: TRBV11-3
CDR3aa: ASSWGQGGKTEAF

j_gene: TRBJ2-7
abundance: few
v_gene: TRBV28
CDR3aa: ASTPGGFGEQY

j_gene: TRBJ2-7
abundance: .
v_gene: TRBV6-2/TRBV6-3
CDR3aa: ASSYWDGSYEQY

j_gene: TRBJ2-3
abundance: .
v_gene: TRBV6-1
CDR3aa: ASSVAGGGTDTQY

j_gene: TRBJ1-3
abundance: .
v_gene: TRBV28
CDR3aa: ASIRDRGLTGNTIY

j_gene: TRBJ2-4
abundance: .
v_gene: TRBV28
CDR3aa: ASSNRAFQY

j_gene: TRBJ2-1
abundance: .
v_gene: TRBV15
CDR3aa: ATSRDTSFYEQF

j_gene: TRBJ1-6
abundance: many
v_gene: TRBV28
CDR3aa: ASSLFRGTSYSSYNSPLH

j_gene: TRBJ2-7
abundance: many
v_gene: TRBV7-2
CDR3aa: ASSLATGLQKY

j_gene: TRBJ1-2
abundance: .
v_gene: TRBV15
CDR3aa: ATSSRDRAEFHGYT

j_gene: TRBJ1-3
abundance: many
v_gene: TRBV27
CDR3aa: ASSSPCLKGGFLSSGNTIY

j_gene: TRBJ2-5
abundance: .
v_gene: TRBV29-1
CDR3aa: SVGQGVGETQY